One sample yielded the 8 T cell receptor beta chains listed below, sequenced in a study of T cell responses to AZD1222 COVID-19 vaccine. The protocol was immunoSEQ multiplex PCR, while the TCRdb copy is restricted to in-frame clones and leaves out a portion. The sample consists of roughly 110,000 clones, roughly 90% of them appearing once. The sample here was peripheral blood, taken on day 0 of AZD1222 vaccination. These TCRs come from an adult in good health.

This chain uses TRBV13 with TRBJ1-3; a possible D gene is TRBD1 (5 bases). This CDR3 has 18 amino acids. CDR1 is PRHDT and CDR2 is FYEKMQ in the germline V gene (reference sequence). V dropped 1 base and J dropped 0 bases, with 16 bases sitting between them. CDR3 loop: CASSLAGTPGSSGNTIYF. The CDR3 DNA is TGTGCCAGCAGCTTAGCCGGGACTCCAGGGAGCTCTGGAAACACCATATATTTT.

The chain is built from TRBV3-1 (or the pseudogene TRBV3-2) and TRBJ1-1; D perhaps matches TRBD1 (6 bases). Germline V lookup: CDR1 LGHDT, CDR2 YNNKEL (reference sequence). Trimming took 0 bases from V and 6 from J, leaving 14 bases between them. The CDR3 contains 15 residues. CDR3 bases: TGTGCCAGCAGCCAAGATTTGGGGGGCGCCTCTGAAGCTTTCTTT. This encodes CASSQDLGGASEAFF.

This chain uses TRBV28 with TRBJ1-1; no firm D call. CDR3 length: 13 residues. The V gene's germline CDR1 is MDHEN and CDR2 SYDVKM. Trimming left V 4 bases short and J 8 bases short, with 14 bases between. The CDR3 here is CASSSGRRPEAFF. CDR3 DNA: TGTGCCAGCAGTTCCGGCCGCCGTCCGGAAGCTTTCTTT. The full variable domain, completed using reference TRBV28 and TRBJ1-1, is DVKVTQSSRYLVKRTGEKVFLECVQDMDHENMFWYRQDPGLGLRLIYFSYDVKMKEKGDIPEGYSVSREKKERFSLILESASTNQTSMYLCASSSGRRPEAFFGQGTRLTVV.

CDR3 residues: CASRQNDELTEAFF. The CDR3 DNA follows: TGCGCCAGCAGACAAAACGACGAGCTCACTGAAGCTTTCTTT. The chain is built from TRBV5-1 and TRBJ1-1; D not certain. V was shortened by 5 bases and J by 4 bases, with 15 bases between the two germline ends. Germline-derived CDR1 and CDR2 are SGHRS and YFSETQ. CDR3 length: 14 residues.

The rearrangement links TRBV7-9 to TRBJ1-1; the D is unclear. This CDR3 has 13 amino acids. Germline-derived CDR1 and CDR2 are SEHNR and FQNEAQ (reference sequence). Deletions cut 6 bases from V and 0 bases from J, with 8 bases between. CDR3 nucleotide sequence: TGTGCCAGCAGTTCTATCATGAACACTGAAGCTTTCTTT. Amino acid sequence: CASSSIMNTEAFF.

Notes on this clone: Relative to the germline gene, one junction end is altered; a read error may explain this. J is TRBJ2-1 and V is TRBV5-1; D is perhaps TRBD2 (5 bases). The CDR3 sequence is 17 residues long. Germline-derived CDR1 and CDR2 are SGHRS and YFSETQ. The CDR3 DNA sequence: TGCGCCAGCAGCCCTTCGGCAGCGGAACTCTCCCACAATGAGCAGTTCTTC. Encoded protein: CASSPSAAELSHNEQFF.

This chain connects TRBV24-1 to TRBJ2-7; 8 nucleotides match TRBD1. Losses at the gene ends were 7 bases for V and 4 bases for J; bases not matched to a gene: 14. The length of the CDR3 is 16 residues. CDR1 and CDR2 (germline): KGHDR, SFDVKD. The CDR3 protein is CATSDPTRTGKYEQYF. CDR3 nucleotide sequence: TGTGCCACCAGCGACCCGACCAGGACAGGGAAGTACGAGCAGTACTTC.

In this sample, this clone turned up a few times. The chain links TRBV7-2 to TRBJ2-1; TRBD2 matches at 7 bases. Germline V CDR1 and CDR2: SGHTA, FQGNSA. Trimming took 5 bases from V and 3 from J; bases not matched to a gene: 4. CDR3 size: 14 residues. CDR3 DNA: TGTGCCAGCAGCAACCGGGACTACTACAATGAGCAGTTCTTC. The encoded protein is CASSNRDYYNEQFF.